The present T cell receptor beta chain was sequenced within a study of CD8 T cell repertoires and HIV-1 epitope variants. As regards this clone: Its antigen is still unknown.

Assay used: immunoSEQ multiplex PCR; TCRdb lists only in-frame clones, some missing. The sample includes about 5,600 clones, approximately 65% of them seen just once. Germline V lookup: CDR1 PRHDT, CDR2 FYEKMQ (reference sequence). This CDR3 has 16 amino acids. Trimming stripped 0 bases from V and 3 bases from J, with 11 bases between. Sequencing was performed on cultured CD8+ T cells derived from PBMCs. The clonotype comes from a male donor with HIV. V usage is TRBV13 and J usage is TRBJ1-4; perhaps TRBD1 as D (6 bases). CDR3 region: CASSLGQGRPNEKLFF. The CDR3 DNA follows: TGTGCCAGCAGCTTAGGGCAGGGGAGGCCTAATGAAAAACTGTTTTTT.